This paragraph reports one TCR beta chain. Its specificity is not known. The TCR beta CDR3 regions underwent amplification using RNA transcripts as the source. A set of HTBI primers served as the primers for a first-round RT-PCR of the TCR CDR3. TCRdb called the multiplex PCR reads again in MiXCR, with one record for every CDR3 protein. The sample contains roughly 500,000 distinct CDR3 sequences, 46% of which appear only once. Germline V gives CDR1 DFQATT, CDR2 SNEGSKA (reference sequence). The CDR3 spans 20 residues. J gave up 0 bases and V 6 bases, and 17 bases lay outside the gene matches. The record originates from a study of T cells in Graves' hyperthyroidism and ophthalmopathy. The diagnostic basis comprised clinical symptoms, serum thyroxine and TRAb, thyroid ultrasound and orbital computed tomography. Overall study findings and caveats: Expanded thyroid clonotypes (above 0.001) were mostly also found in blood. Median prediction lead before ophthalmopathy onset was 5 to 7.5 months with the model.

The chain is built from TRBV20-1 and TRBJ2-2; the match to TRBD2 covers 12 bases. Sample: peripheral blood or thyroid tissue (not recorded which). The TCR originated in an adult woman with Graves' disease, either hyperthyroidism or ophthalmopathy (not recorded which). In nucleotides, the CDR3 is TGCAGTGCCCAAACCCGTTCGGCTAGCGGGAGGGAAACGAACACCGGGGAGCTGTTTTTT. It is translated as CSAQTRSASGRETNTGELFF.